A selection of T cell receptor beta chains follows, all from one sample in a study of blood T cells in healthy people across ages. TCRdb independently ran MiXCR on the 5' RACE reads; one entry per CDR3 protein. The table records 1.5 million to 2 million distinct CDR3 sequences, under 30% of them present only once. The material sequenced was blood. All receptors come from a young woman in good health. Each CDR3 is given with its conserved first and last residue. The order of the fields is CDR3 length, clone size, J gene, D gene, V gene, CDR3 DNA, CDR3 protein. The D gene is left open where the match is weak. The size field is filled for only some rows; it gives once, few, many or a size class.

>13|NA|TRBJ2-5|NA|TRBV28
TGTGCCAGCAGGCGGGACAACGAAGAGACCCAGTACTTC
CASRRDNEETQYF
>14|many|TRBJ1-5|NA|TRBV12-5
TGTGCTAGTGCCCCGACGGGGTCAGATCAGCCCCAGCATTTT
CASAPTGSDQPQHF
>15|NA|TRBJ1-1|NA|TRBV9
TGTGCCAGCAGCGCACACCGGGAACTGAACACTGAGGCTTTCTTT
CASSAHRELNTEAFF
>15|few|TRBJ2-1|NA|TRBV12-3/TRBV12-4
TGTGCCAGCAGTCTACGAGGTTCAGGGCACAATGAGCAGTTCTTC
CASSLRGSGHNEQFF
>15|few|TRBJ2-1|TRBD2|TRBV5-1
TGCGCCAGCAGCGCGACTAGCGGGGAATACAATGAGCAGTTCTTC
CASSATSGEYNEQFF
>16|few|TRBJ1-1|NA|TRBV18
TGTGCCAGCTCACCACAGGAGCGGGGCCGAGGCACTGAAGCTTTCTTT
CASSPQERGRGTEAFF
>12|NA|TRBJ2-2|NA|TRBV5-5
TGTGCCAGCAGCTTGACAGGGAGGGTGCTGTTTTTT
CASSLTGRVLFF
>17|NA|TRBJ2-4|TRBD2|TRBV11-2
TGTGCCAGCAGCTTCTCTAGCGGGGGGGCCGAGTTAAATGAGCAGTACTTC
CASSFSSGGAELNEQYF
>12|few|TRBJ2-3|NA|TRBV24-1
TGTGCCACCAGGGGGCCCTCGGATACGCAGTATTTT
CATRGPSDTQYF
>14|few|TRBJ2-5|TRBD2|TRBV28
TGTGCCAACAGTTCATCGGGGGGTACGGAGACCCAGTACTTC
CANSSSGGTETQYF
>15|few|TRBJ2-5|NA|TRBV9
TGTGCCAGCAGCGTAGCTCCGGGGGGCCGAGAGACCCAGTACTTC
CASSVAPGGRETQYF
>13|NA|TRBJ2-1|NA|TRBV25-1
TGTGCCAGCAGTGTATCACACGGAGCGGAGCAGTTCTTC
CASSVSHGAEQFF
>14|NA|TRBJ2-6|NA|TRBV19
TGTGCCAGTGCCACGACCTCTGGGGCCAACGTCCTGACTTTC
CASATTSGANVLTF
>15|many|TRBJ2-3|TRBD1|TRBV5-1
TGCGCCAGCAGCCAAGGACAGGGGCCCACAGATACGCAGTATTTT
CASSQGQGPTDTQYF
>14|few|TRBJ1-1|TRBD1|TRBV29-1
TGCAGCGTTGGAGGCAGGGGGACTTTGAATTATGCTTTCTTT
CSVGGRGTLNYAFF
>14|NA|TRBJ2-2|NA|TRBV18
TGTGCCAGCTCACCAATCAGTGGCACCGGGGAGCTGTTTTTT
CASSPISGTGELFF